These 21 T cell receptor beta chains share one sample of origin, sequenced in a study of T cell clonality in common variable immunodeficiency. Using immunoSEQ multiplex PCR, the repertoire was profiled, and TCRdb retains in-frame clones only, with some absent. Observed are 30,000 to 40,000 clones, no singletons, with the top ten taking approximately 9.4%. Sequenced sample: peripheral blood mononuclear cells. These receptors originate from a person aged 18 to 69 in good health.

This clone was observed at least ten times. The read ends 3 residues shy of where the CDR3 ends; the end is completed using the germline J gene. This rearrangement joins TRBV30 to TRBJ1-1; TRBD1 is a possible D gene (6 bases). CDR1 and CDR2 (germline): GTSNPN, SVGIG (reference sequence). The CDR3 has 13 residues. This CDR3 reads CAWSSRGKWEAFF. Partial CDR3 DNA: TGTGCCTGGAGTAGTAGGGGGAAATGGGAA.

This clone has a count of ten or more. The sequence runs out 3 residues before the end of the CDR3; the remainder is reconstructed from the germline J gene. The chain has TRBV11-2 and TRBJ1-2; D is possibly TRBD1 (6 bases). This CDR3 spans 15 amino acids. Trimming pared 0 bases from V and 4 bases from J, leaving 12 bases between. Germline CDR1 SGHAT, CDR2 FQNNGV. The CDR3 here is CASSLDATGPYGYTF. The part of the CDR3 DNA that was read is TGTGCCAGCAGCTTAGATGCCACAGGGCCCTATGGC.

This clone was recorded at least ten times. The junction and the germline gene differ at one end; a read error may be behind it. Read data end 3 residues before the CDR3 end; the end is taken from the germline J gene. The rearrangement uses TRBV5-1 and TRBJ2-7; TRBD1 matches 11 bases. Germline V gene lookup returns CDR1 SGHRS and CDR2 YFSETQ. CDR3 length equals 16 residues. The CDR3 bases that were read are TGCACCAGCAGCCCCGAAGGGACAGGGGGATCCTACGAG. Protein product: CTSSPEGTGGSYE. The CDR3 reads in full as CTSSPEGTGGSYEQYF.

This clone was counted ten times or more. The read falls 3 residues short of the CDR3 end, and the missing part is taken from the germline J gene. The chain uses TRBV5-1 and TRBJ1-2, with 11 bases identical to TRBD1. The length of the CDR3 is 16 residues. The germline gives CDR1 SGHRS, CDR2 YFSETQ. The V gene end was trimmed by 4 bases and the J gene end by 6 bases; junction bases not matched to a gene: 11. The CDR3 DNA, read in part, is TGCGCCAGCAGCCCTCAGAGGACAGGGGGCGCGGATGGC. Translation: CASSPQRTGGADG. The entire CDR3 sequence reads CASSPQRTGGADGYTF.

Regarding this clone: One end of the junction does not line up with germline, which may come from a read error. The CDR3 is cut off 3 residues early in the read; its end comes from the germline J gene. This sample also contains other DNA sequences that code for the same CDR3. The genes are TRBV7-8 and TRBJ1-2; 7 bases align to TRBD1. This CDR3 is built from 16 residues. Germline CDR1 SGHVS, CDR2 FQNEAQ. CDR3: CASSLGPGQANYGYTF. CDR3 bases read: TGTGCCAGCAGCTTAGGGCCCGGACAGGCTAACTATGGT. Combining the CDR3 with reference TRBV7-8 and TRBJ1-2 gives the whole variable domain GAGVSQSPRYKVAKRGQDVALRCDPISGHVSLFWYQQALGQGPEFLTYFQNEAQLDKSGLPSDRFFAERPEGSVSTLKIQRTQQEDSAVYLCASSLGPGQANYGYTFGSGTRLTVV.

This clone has at least ten counts. The read ends 3 residues shy of where the CDR3 ends; the end is completed using the germline J gene. The gene calls are TRBV7-9 and TRBJ2-3; 8 nucleotides match TRBD2. Unmatched junction bases numbered 5, after V lost 3 bases and J lost 6 bases. CDR1 SEHNR and CDR2 FQNEAQ come from the germline V gene (reference sequence). This CDR3 spans 14 amino acids. Here the CDR3 reads CASSFGTSGDTQYF. CDR3 DNA, as far as it was read: TGTGCCAGCAGCTTCGGGACTAGTGGTGATACG.

This clone appeared many times. The CDR3 is cut off 3 residues early in the read; its end comes from the germline J gene. The chain carries TRBV19 and TRBJ2-2; D may be TRBD1 (6 bases). The CDR3 loop spans 14 amino acids. Germline CDR1 and CDR2: LNHDA and SQIVND (reference sequence). The germline V and J ends were trimmed by 3 bases and 7 bases, with 12 bases remaining between them. The CDR3 bases that were read are TGTGCCAGTAGTATTCAGGGGCTGGGCGGGGAG. It encodes CASSIQGLGGE. The whole CDR3 sequence is CASSIQGLGGELFF. The whole variable domain, remainder taken from reference TRBV19 and TRBJ2-2, is DGGITQSPKYLFRKEGQNVTLSCEQNLNHDAMYWYRQDPGQGLRLIYYSQIVNDFQKGDIAEGYSVSREKKESFPLTVTSAQKNPTAFYLCASSIQGLGGELFFGEGSRLTVL.

There are many counts of this clone. Read sequence stops 3 residues before the CDR3 end, and the germline J gene provides the missing end. The chain is built from TRBV7-6 and TRBJ2-7, with D possibly matching TRBD2 (6 bases). V lost 4 bases, J lost 4 bases, and 11 bases lay in between. There are 13 residues in the CDR3. Germline V lookup: CDR1 SGHVS, CDR2 FNYEAQ. The covered CDR3 bases are TGTGCCAGCAGCTCTGCGGGGAGGTACGAG. Protein: CASSSAGRYE. The whole CDR3 reads CASSSAGRYEQYF.

Many counts were recorded for this clone. The CDR3 is cut off 3 residues early in the read; its end comes from the germline J gene. J is TRBJ2-7 and V is TRBV5-5, with TRBD1 matching 9 bases. J gave up 5 bases and V 3 bases, and 9 bases lay outside the gene matches. Germline V gives CDR1 SGHKS, CDR2 YYEKEE (reference sequence). This CDR3 has 15 residues. Incomplete CDR3 DNA: TGTGCCAGCAGCTCTGGGTGGGGACAGGGCGACGAG. This sequence encodes CASSSGWGQGDE. The full CDR3 protein is CASSSGWGQGDEQYF.

The sample holds many counts of this clone. With the read ending 3 residues before the CDR3 end, the germline J gene is used to fill in that end. This chain uses TRBV15 with TRBJ2-3, with 9 bases matching TRBD2. The CDR3 sequence is 13 residues long. CDR1 LNHNV and CDR2 YYDKDF come from the germline V gene (reference sequence). Partial CDR3 DNA: TGTGCCACCAGCCCCATAGCGGGAGAGACG. Protein product: CATSPIAGET. The CDR3 as a whole reads CATSPIAGETQYF.

At least ten counts were recorded for this clone. Sequencing ends 3 residues short of the CDR3 end; the germline J gene provides the rest. V is TRBV5-1 and J is TRBJ2-5; TRBD2 aligns across 13 bases. Germline CDR1 and CDR2: SGHRS and YFSETQ. The CDR3 loop spans 15 amino acids. V was pared by 4 bases and J by 5 bases, with 5 bases of the junction left unmatched. Incomplete CDR3 DNA: TGCGCCAGCAGCCGGACTAGCGGGAGCCGGGAGACC. It specifies CASSRTSGSRET. The CDR3 in its entirety is CASSRTSGSRETQYF.

At least ten counts were recorded for this clone. The read gets to within 3 residues of the CDR3 end, and the germline J gene fills in the rest. The chain carries TRBV5-1 and TRBJ2-7; TRBD1 might be the D (5 bases). Germline V gene data show CDR1 as SGHRS and CDR2 as YFSETQ. CDR3 length: 13 residues. V was clipped by 0 bases and J by 5 bases, with 9 bases between them. Incomplete CDR3 DNA: TGCGCCAGCAGCTTGGGCCAGGGCGACGAG. Translated, it gives CASSLGQGDE. The full CDR3 protein is CASSLGQGDEQYF.

This clone was seen at least ten times. The CDR3 goes on 3 residues after the read ends, and that part is filled in from the germline J gene. This sequence joins TRBV20-1 and TRBJ2-1, with D possibly being TRBD2 (7 bases). The CDR3 is made up of 14 amino acids. V was pared by 6 bases and J by 7 bases, with 19 bases between. Per germline, CDR1 DFQATT and CDR2 SNEGSKA (reference sequence). CDR3 residues: CSAPGGGTANEQFF. The DNA read from the CDR3 is TGCAGTGCACCAGGCGGGGGCACAGCGAATGAG.

This clone has at least ten counts. The read terminates 3 residues ahead of where the CDR3 ends, so the germline J gene completes it. The chain joins TRBV10-3 to TRBJ2-1; TRBD2 matches 15 bases. The V gene end was trimmed by 3 bases and the J gene end by 6 bases; junction bases not matched to a gene: 6. Germline V CDR1 and CDR2: ENHRY, SYGVKD. The CDR3 loop spans 17 amino acids. Incomplete CDR3 DNA: TGTGCCATCAGTGACCCCGGACTAGCGGGAGGGACCAATGAG. It codes for CAISDPGLAGGTNE. The full CDR3 protein reads CAISDPGLAGGTNEQFF.

This clone was found many times. The read stops 3 residues short of the end of the CDR3; the missing end is completed from the germline J gene. The chain combines TRBV7-6 with TRBJ1-1; the D gene is possibly TRBD1 (6 bases). Deletions cut 4 bases from V and 4 bases from J, with 16 bases between. The CDR3 is made up of 15 amino acids. CDR1 and CDR2 (germline): SGHVS, FNYEAQ. The DNA read from the CDR3 is TGTGCCAGCAGCTCGTTACAGGGATGGCGCACTGAA. The encoded protein is CASSSLQGWRTE. The whole CDR3 region reads CASSSLQGWRTEAFF.

The sample holds many counts of this clone. The CDR3 goes on 3 residues after the read ends, and that part is filled in from the germline J gene. This chain uses TRBV7-2 with TRBJ2-7; D may be TRBD2 (5 bases). The length of the CDR3 is 12 residues. Germline CDR1 and CDR2: SGHTA and FQGNSA. Trimming took off 4 bases at V and 5 bases at J, with 9 bases between the two ends. The CDR3 spells CASSSTRDEQYF. Partial CDR3 DNA: TGTGCCAGCAGCTCCACGAGGGACGAG.

At least ten counts were recorded for this clone. The read falls 3 residues short of the CDR3 end, and the missing part is taken from the germline J gene. The V call is TRBV19, the J call TRBJ2-1; TRBD1 matches 8 bases. The CDR3 runs to 13 residues. The junction had 7 bases not matched to a gene; V was cut back by 9 bases and J by 6 bases. Germline lookup yields CDR1 LNHDA and CDR2 SQIVND (reference sequence). The CDR3 loop reads CASRDRTGNEQFF. The CDR3 bases that were read are TGTGCCAGCCGGGACAGGACGGGCAATGAG.

This clone was observed at least ten times. Read data end 3 residues before the CDR3 end; the end is taken from the germline J gene. The rearrangement links TRBV29-1 to TRBJ2-7; D is uncertain. The CDR3 runs 11 residues. The ends were cut back, 0 bases at V and 3 bases at J, with 3 bases in the middle. Per the germline V gene, CDR1 is SQVTM and CDR2 is ANQGSEA. The CDR3 loop reads CSVEDSYEQYF. The CDR3 bases that were read are TGCAGCGTTGAAGACAGCTACGAG.

Ten or more counts support this clone. The CDR3 is cut off 3 residues early in the read; its end comes from the germline J gene. The chain uses TRBV20-1 and TRBJ2-7; perhaps TRBD1 as D (6 bases). V was pared by 1 base and J by 6 bases, with 13 bases between. This CDR3 region has 13 residues. Germline V gene lookup returns CDR1 DFQATT and CDR2 SNEGSKA (reference sequence). Incomplete CDR3 DNA: TGCAGTGCTAGAGTCTCCGGGACACCCGAG. This encodes CSARVSGTPE. The complete CDR3 protein is CSARVSGTPEQYF.

This clone was counted many times. The sequenced fragment ends 3 residues before the CDR3 boundary, so the rest is inferred from the germline J gene. This sequence joins TRBV14 and TRBJ2-1; TRBD1 might be the D (6 bases). V gave up 4 bases and J gave up 8 bases, with 15 bases separating them. Germline V CDR1 and CDR2: SGHDN, FVKESK. The CDR3 covers 14 residues. The CDR3 sequence: CASSPMQGFYEQFF. The sequenced part of the CDR3 DNA is TGTGCCAGCAGCCCAATGCAGGGGTTTTATGAG.

This clone was counted many times. The CDR3 extends 3 residues past the end of the read, so its final part is completed from the germline J gene. This sequence joins TRBV7-6 and TRBJ2-7, with TRBD2 matching 9 bases. V shed 3 bases and J 5 bases; nucleotides not matched to a gene: 5. The CDR3 totals 14 residues. Germline CDR1 is SGHVS and CDR2 is FNYEAQ. CDR3 DNA, as far as it was read: TGTGCCAGCAGCTTTGGCGGGAGGGCCGACGAG. This codes for CASSFGGRADE. The full CDR3 protein reads CASSFGGRADEQYF.